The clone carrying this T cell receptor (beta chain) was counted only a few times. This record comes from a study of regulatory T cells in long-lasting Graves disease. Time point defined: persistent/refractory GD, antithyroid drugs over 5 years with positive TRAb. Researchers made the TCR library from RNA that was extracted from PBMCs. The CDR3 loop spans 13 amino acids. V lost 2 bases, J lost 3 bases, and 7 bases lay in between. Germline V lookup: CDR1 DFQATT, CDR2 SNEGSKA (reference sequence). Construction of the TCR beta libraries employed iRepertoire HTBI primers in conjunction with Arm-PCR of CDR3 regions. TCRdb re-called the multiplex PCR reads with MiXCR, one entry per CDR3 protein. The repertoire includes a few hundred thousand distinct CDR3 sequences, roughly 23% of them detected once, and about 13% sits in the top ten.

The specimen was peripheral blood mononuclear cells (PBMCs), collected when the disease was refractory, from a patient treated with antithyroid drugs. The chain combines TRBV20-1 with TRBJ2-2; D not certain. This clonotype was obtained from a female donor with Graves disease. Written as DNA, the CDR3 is TGCAGTGCTAGAACTCCGCACACCGGGGAGCTGTTTTTT. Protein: CSARTPHTGELFF.